Reported below is one TCR beta chain. Per the original methods: Amplified reference gene primers provided the basis for estimating nucleated cell counts. Only in-frame clones appear in the TCRdb table, and some are missing; sequencing was by immunoSEQ multiplex PCR. V, J and clone size reflect that table, while D and trimming were determined from the DNA. The sample holds 140,000 to 150,000 clones; roughly 87% are singletons and the top ten take 1.5% to 2%. This record belongs to a study of blood T cell repertoires in COVID-19. Trimming cost V 2 bases and J 0 bases, with 7 bases left between them. The CDR3 is 14 residues long. Germline CDR1 reads KGHSH; CDR2 reads LQKENI.

The sequencing input was peripheral blood. This receptor was obtained from a human donor in a cohort sampled during active COVID-19. This chain joins TRBV18 and TRBJ1-1; D gene uncertain. The CDR3 here is CASSPYTMNTEAFF. The CDR3 DNA sequence: TGTGCCAGCTCACCATACACCATGAACACTGAAGCTTTCTTT. Using reference TRBV18 and TRBJ1-1 for the parts outside the CDR3, the full variable domain is NAGVMQNPRHLVRRRGQEARLRCSPMKGHSHVYWYRQLPEEGLKFMVYLQKENIIDESGMPKERFSAEFPKEGPSILRIQQVVRGDSAAYFCASSPYTMNTEAFFGQGTRLTVV.